The following is a TCR beta chain sequence with its context. This clonotype was detected a few times. Its antigen is still unknown. No base-level quality is on record; no much larger clone is a single base apart. For each ankylosing spondylitis patient, the synovial fluid sample was matched to a blood sample from that same patient. This specimen belongs to a study of CD8 T cells in ankylosing spondylitis (dated by TCRdb to 2016 to 2017). In the study overall: The study set out to find disease-linked TCR variants by profiling T cell receptor beta repertoires in ankylosing spondylitis patients and healthy donors. Samples of peripheral blood were taken, and for ankylosing spondylitis patients, synovial fluid was collected as well. The full study cohort was made up of about 25 ankylosing spondylitis patients and fewer than 120 healthy donors.

The junction shows trimming of 3 bases on V and 4 bases on J, plus 12 bases between the germline ends. CDR1 and CDR2, per the germline V gene, are SNHLY and FYNNEI. There are 14 amino acids in the CDR3, from cysteine to phenylalanine inclusive. The CDR3 DNA has 42 bases and is translated from base 1. The reads were generated on an Illumina HiSeq 2500. Quantitative 5'-RACE with molecular barcodes was used to prepare TCR beta libraries. The authors' analysis ran thus. To identify disease-linked TCR variants, a new computational method was used, one built on a probabilistic model of VDJ rearrangement. Through fastp at Q25 and MiXCR, TCRdb rebuilt clones from the public reads, retaining in-frame beta chains. Every distinct CDR3 protein forms one entry, paired with its most common genes and DNA. The V and J calls, along with clone size, are taken from TCRdb and not from the paper's own processing. The sample table shows tens of thousands of distinct CDR3 sequences, and more than 5.5% are seen once. Around 5.3% of the sample is held by the ten biggest clonotypes.

Here is what the overall study found, with its caveats: Blood from ankylosing spondylitis patients appeared to be characterized by a TCR beta motif composed of several highly homologous amino acid variants. A CD8+ phenotype was shown by the disease-linked clones, which were found at relatively low frequencies in peripheral blood. Some motif variants had previously been reported in the synovial fluid and blood of reactive arthritis patients, which suggests shared mechanisms of disease initiation. Significant enrichment of the disease-linked clones was reported in matched synovial fluid samples from ankylosing spondylitis patients.

The TCR sequence derives from a male donor with ankylosing spondylitis. The source material was synovial fluid, either unsorted or a sorted T cell fraction (not recorded which). Rearrangement joined TRBV2 to TRBJ1-2, and possibly TRBD1, on 6 matching bases. For the CDR3, the sequence is CASSDGTTFYGYTF. The nucleotides read TGTGCCAGCAGTGATGGGACAACCTTCTATGGCTACACCTTC.